The present T cell receptor beta chain was sequenced within a study of cytomegalovirus exposure and HLA in healthy donors. Study-wide findings and caveats: Cytomegalovirus status, reportedly, was diagnosed with high specificity and sensitivity by the classifier. Previously analyzed data showed that most TCR beta V segments were productive at a frequency of about 90% or about 30%. Association of 17,000 or so TCR beta sequences with HLA alleles was found at 0.05 false discovery rate in a later analysis.

This clone occurred once. Its matching antigen is unknown. With 4 bases removed from V and 5 bases from J, the gap between germline ends came to 8 bases. The CDR3 has 12 amino acids. Per germline, CDR1 LNHDA and CDR2 SQIVND (reference sequence). A multiplex PCR was run with 60 Vbeta primers and 13 Jbeta primers. Sequencing used immunoSEQ multiplex PCR; TCRdb keeps in-frame clones, though not all of them. The sample includes some 160,000 clones, 73% of them seen just once. Sequencing was carried out using PBMCs. The TCR originated in a woman aged 18 to 35 in good health and CMV-seropositive. The chain couples TRBV19 to TRBJ1-2; no clear D. The CDR3 DNA reads as TGTGCCAGTAGTAACAGTGCGTATGGCTACACCTTC. Residues: CASSNSAYGYTF.